Listed below are T cell receptor beta chains from one sample, sequenced in a study of blood T cell repertoires in COVID-19. Sequencing was performed with immunoSEQ multiplex PCR; in TCRdb, only in-frame clones are kept and a portion is missing. The profile shows about 140,000 clones, approximately 80% of them singletons. The sequencing input was peripheral blood. The receptors were gathered from a human donor in a cohort sampled during active COVID-19. The CDR3 runs from the conserved cysteine through the conserved F or W. D genes are given only for firm matches. Clone size appears in some rows only: once, few, many, or a class for an expanded clone.

clone size: once
D gene: TRBD2
V gene: TRBV5-4
J gene: TRBJ2-5
CDR3 protein: CASRSGGGRSSQETQYF
CDR3 DNA: TGTGCCAGCAGAAGCGGGGGCGGGAGGTCCTCTCAAGAGACCCAGTACTTC

clone size: -
D gene: -
V gene: TRBV18
J gene: TRBJ1-5
CDR3 protein: CASSGLYSAQPQHF
CDR3 DNA: TGTGCCAGCTCAGGACTGTACTCGGCTCAGCCCCAGCATTTT

clone size: -
D gene: -
V gene: TRBV28
J gene: TRBJ1-1
CDR3 protein: CASTSLTVGTEAFF
CDR3 DNA: TGTGCCAGCACTTCCCTCACAGTGGGCACTGAAGCTTTCTTT

clone size: -
D gene: TRBD1
V gene: TRBV12-3/TRBV12-4
J gene: TRBJ2-3
CDR3 protein: CASSPGGADTQYF
CDR3 DNA: TGTGCCAGCAGCCCAGGGGGCGCAGATACGCAGTATTTT

clone size: -
D gene: -
V gene: TRBV4-1
J gene: TRBJ2-3
CDR3 protein: CASSQFGTDTQYF
CDR3 DNA: TGCGCCAGCAGCCAATTCGGCACAGATACGCAGTATTTT

clone size: -
D gene: -
V gene: TRBV4-3
J gene: TRBJ2-2
CDR3 protein: CASSRTFANTGELFF
CDR3 DNA: TGCGCCAGCAGCCGTACATTCGCGAACACCGGGGAGCTGTTTTTT

clone size: -
D gene: TRBD1
V gene: TRBV19
J gene: TRBJ1-5
CDR3 protein: CASTRDPGQGSNQPQHF
CDR3 DNA: TGTGCCAGTACTCGAGATCCGGGACAGGGGAGCAATCAGCCCCAGCATTTT

clone size: -
D gene: TRBD2
V gene: TRBV5-1
J gene: TRBJ2-3
CDR3 protein: CASTSGRAPDTQYF
CDR3 DNA: TGCGCCAGCACTAGCGGGAGGGCCCCCGATACGCAGTATTTT

clone size: -
D gene: -
V gene: TRBV2
J gene: TRBJ1-5
CDR3 protein: CASTGGGNQPQHF
CDR3 DNA: TGTGCCAGCACTGGGGGGGGCAATCAGCCCCAGCATTTT

clone size: -
D gene: -
V gene: TRBV3-1/TRBV3-2
J gene: TRBJ1-1
CDR3 protein: CASSPGGGWTEAFF
CDR3 DNA: TGTGCCAGCAGCCCCGGGGGGGGATGGACTGAAGCTTTCTTT

clone size: -
D gene: TRBD1
V gene: TRBV4-3
J gene: TRBJ1-4
CDR3 protein: CASSQAGGREKLFF
CDR3 DNA: TGCGCCAGCAGCCAAGCAGGGGGACGGGAAAAACTGTTTTTT

clone size: -
D gene: TRBD1
V gene: TRBV6-5
J gene: TRBJ2-7
CDR3 protein: CASSYLGQGVHEQYF
CDR3 DNA: TGTGCCAGCAGTTACCTGGGACAGGGTGTCCACGAGCAGTACTTC

clone size: -
D gene: TRBD2
V gene: TRBV29-1
J gene: TRBJ2-2
CDR3 protein: CSAIAGGGGELFF
CDR3 DNA: TGCAGCGCAATAGCGGGAGGGGGCGGGGAGCTGTTTTTT

clone size: -
D gene: -
V gene: TRBV27
J gene: TRBJ2-2
CDR3 protein: CASRALSGPNTGELFF
CDR3 DNA: TGTGCCAGCAGGGCACTTAGCGGCCCGAACACCGGGGAGCTGTTTTTT

clone size: -
D gene: -
V gene: TRBV6-6
J gene: TRBJ2-3
CDR3 protein: CASSVGVTTDTQYF
CDR3 DNA: TGTGCCAGCTCCGTGGGAGTTACAACAGATACGCAGTATTTT

clone size: -
D gene: -
V gene: TRBV7-9
J gene: TRBJ1-1
CDR3 protein: CASSPGRGNTEAFF
CDR3 DNA: TGTGCCAGCAGCCCGGGCCGGGGGAACACTGAAGCTTTCTTT

clone size: -
D gene: -
V gene: TRBV6-4
J gene: TRBJ2-5
CDR3 protein: CASERLDGTPEETQYF
CDR3 DNA: TGTGCCAGTGAACGTTTAGACGGGACACCTGAAGAGACCCAGTACTTC

clone size: -
D gene: TRBD2
V gene: TRBV2
J gene: TRBJ2-1
CDR3 protein: CASSEASGSTNEQFF
CDR3 DNA: TGTGCCAGCAGTGAGGCTAGCGGGAGCACCAATGAGCAGTTCTTC

clone size: -
D gene: -
V gene: TRBV19
J gene: TRBJ2-7
CDR3 protein: CASSKGGGGYEQYF
CDR3 DNA: TGTGCCAGTAGTAAGGGGGGCGGGGGCTACGAGCAGTACTTC

clone size: once
D gene: -
V gene: TRBV2
J gene: TRBJ2-5
CDR3 protein: CASIRGLQETQYF
CDR3 DNA: TGTGCCAGCATAAGGGGCCTCCAAGAGACCCAGTACTTC

clone size: -
D gene: TRBD1
V gene: TRBV6-1
J gene: TRBJ2-4
CDR3 protein: CASSALTGGGVAKNIQYF
CDR3 DNA: TGTGCCAGCAGTGCACTGACAGGGGGCGGCGTAGCCAAAAACATTCAGTACTTC

clone size: -
D gene: -
V gene: TRBV27
J gene: TRBJ1-5
CDR3 protein: CASSLRLSNQPQHF
CDR3 DNA: TGTGCCAGCAGTTTAAGACTTAGCAATCAGCCCCAGCATTTT

clone size: -
D gene: -
V gene: TRBV7-9
J gene: TRBJ2-7
CDR3 protein: CASSREWDGGKTYEQYF
CDR3 DNA: TGTGCCAGCAGCCGCGAGTGGGATGGCGGGAAGACCTACGAGCAGTACTTC

clone size: -
D gene: TRBD1
V gene: TRBV5-1
J gene: TRBJ1-4
CDR3 protein: CASRLTGGIGEKLFF
CDR3 DNA: TGCGCCAGCAGACTGACAGGGGGAATAGGTGAAAAACTGTTTTTT

clone size: -
D gene: -
V gene: TRBV19
J gene: TRBJ1-5
CDR3 protein: CASSMEDLRNQPQHF
CDR3 DNA: TGTGCCAGTAGTATGGAGGACCTCCGAAATCAGCCCCAGCATTTT

clone size: -
D gene: TRBD1
V gene: TRBV7-3
J gene: TRBJ2-5
CDR3 protein: CASSRNRGPTETQYF
CDR3 DNA: TGTGCCAGCAGCCGCAACAGGGGGCCCACGGAGACCCAGTACTTC

clone size: once
D gene: TRBD2
V gene: TRBV11-3
J gene: TRBJ2-1
CDR3 protein: CASSLGRSGRAQFF
CDR3 DNA: TGTGCCAGCAGCTTAGGCCGGAGCGGGAGGGCTCAGTTCTTC

clone size: -
D gene: -
V gene: TRBV7-2
J gene: TRBJ2-7
CDR3 protein: CASSSGAEFLYEQYF
CDR3 DNA: TGTGCCAGCAGCTCAGGGGCAGAGTTCCTGTACGAGCAGTACTTC

clone size: -
D gene: -
V gene: TRBV11-3
J gene: TRBJ2-4
CDR3 protein: CASSYLTGRRALAKNIQYF
CDR3 DNA: TGTGCCAGCAGCTACCTGACAGGGAGGCGGGCTTTAGCCAAAAACATTCAGTACTTC

clone size: -
D gene: -
V gene: TRBV5-1
J gene: TRBJ1-4
CDR3 protein: CASSLEGLRGEKLFF
CDR3 DNA: TGCGCCAGCAGCTTGGAGGGACTCCGGGGTGAAAAACTGTTTTTT

clone size: -
D gene: TRBD1
V gene: TRBV2
J gene: TRBJ1-2
CDR3 protein: CASTRDRVGGYTF
CDR3 DNA: TGTGCCAGCACCCGGGACAGGGTGGGTGGCTACACCTTC

clone size: -
D gene: -
V gene: TRBV9
J gene: TRBJ2-7
CDR3 protein: CASSAHGRDNEQYF
CDR3 DNA: TGTGCCAGCAGCGCACACGGCAGGGACAACGAGCAGTACTTC

clone size: -
D gene: TRBD1
V gene: TRBV9
J gene: TRBJ2-2
CDR3 protein: CASSVGTENTGELFF
CDR3 DNA: TGTGCCAGCAGCGTCGGGACAGAGAACACCGGGGAGCTGTTTTTT

clone size: -
D gene: -
V gene: TRBV7-8
J gene: TRBJ1-5
CDR3 protein: CASSPDWMGNQPQHF
CDR3 DNA: TGTGCCAGCAGCCCCGACTGGATGGGCAATCAGCCCCAGCATTTT

clone size: -
D gene: -
V gene: TRBV28
J gene: TRBJ2-1
CDR3 protein: CASSLEPKRVSSYNEQFF
CDR3 DNA: TGTGCCAGCAGTTTAGAACCTAAGCGTGTAAGCTCCTACAATGAGCAGTTCTTC

clone size: once
D gene: -
V gene: TRBV27
J gene: TRBJ2-7
CDR3 protein: CASSFMTGLYEQYF
CDR3 DNA: TGTGCCAGCAGTTTTATGACAGGACTTTACGAGCAGTACTTC

clone size: -
D gene: -
V gene: TRBV30
J gene: TRBJ1-4
CDR3 protein: CAWSVVPGEKLFF
CDR3 DNA: TGTGCCTGGAGTGTAGTTCCCGGTGAAAAACTGTTTTTT

clone size: few
D gene: TRBD1
V gene: TRBV11-2
J gene: TRBJ1-5
CDR3 protein: CASSLATGIHQPQHF
CDR3 DNA: TGTGCCAGCAGCTTAGCGACAGGGATCCATCAGCCCCAGCATTTT

clone size: -
D gene: -
V gene: TRBV24-1
J gene: TRBJ2-1
CDR3 protein: CATGSSPSYNEQFF
CDR3 DNA: TGTGCCACCGGTTCGAGCCCCTCCTACAATGAGCAGTTCTTC

clone size: once
D gene: TRBD2
V gene: TRBV4-2
J gene: TRBJ2-3
CDR3 protein: CASSRAGVEPDTQYF
CDR3 DNA: TGTGCCAGCAGCCGGGCGGGAGTGGAGCCAGATACGCAGTATTTT

clone size: -
D gene: -
V gene: TRBV19
J gene: TRBJ1-1
CDR3 protein: CASSMRTAVNTEAFF
CDR3 DNA: TGTGCCAGTAGTATGAGGACAGCCGTTAACACTGAAGCTTTCTTT

clone size: few
D gene: -
V gene: TRBV3-1/TRBV3-2
J gene: TRBJ1-1
CDR3 protein: CASNNHLGRNTEAFF
CDR3 DNA: TGTGCCAGCAACAACCACTTGGGGAGGAACACTGAAGCTTTCTTT